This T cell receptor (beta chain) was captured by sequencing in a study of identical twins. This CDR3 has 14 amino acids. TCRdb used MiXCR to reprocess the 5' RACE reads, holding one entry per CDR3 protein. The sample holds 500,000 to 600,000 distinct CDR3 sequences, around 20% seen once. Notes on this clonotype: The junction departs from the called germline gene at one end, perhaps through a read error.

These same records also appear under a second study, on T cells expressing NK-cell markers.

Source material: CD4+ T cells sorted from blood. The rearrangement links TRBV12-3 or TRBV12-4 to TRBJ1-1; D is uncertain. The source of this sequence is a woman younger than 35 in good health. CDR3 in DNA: TGTGCCAGCAGTTTCGGCACGCTGAACACTGAAGTTTTCTTT. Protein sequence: CASSFGTLNTEVFF.